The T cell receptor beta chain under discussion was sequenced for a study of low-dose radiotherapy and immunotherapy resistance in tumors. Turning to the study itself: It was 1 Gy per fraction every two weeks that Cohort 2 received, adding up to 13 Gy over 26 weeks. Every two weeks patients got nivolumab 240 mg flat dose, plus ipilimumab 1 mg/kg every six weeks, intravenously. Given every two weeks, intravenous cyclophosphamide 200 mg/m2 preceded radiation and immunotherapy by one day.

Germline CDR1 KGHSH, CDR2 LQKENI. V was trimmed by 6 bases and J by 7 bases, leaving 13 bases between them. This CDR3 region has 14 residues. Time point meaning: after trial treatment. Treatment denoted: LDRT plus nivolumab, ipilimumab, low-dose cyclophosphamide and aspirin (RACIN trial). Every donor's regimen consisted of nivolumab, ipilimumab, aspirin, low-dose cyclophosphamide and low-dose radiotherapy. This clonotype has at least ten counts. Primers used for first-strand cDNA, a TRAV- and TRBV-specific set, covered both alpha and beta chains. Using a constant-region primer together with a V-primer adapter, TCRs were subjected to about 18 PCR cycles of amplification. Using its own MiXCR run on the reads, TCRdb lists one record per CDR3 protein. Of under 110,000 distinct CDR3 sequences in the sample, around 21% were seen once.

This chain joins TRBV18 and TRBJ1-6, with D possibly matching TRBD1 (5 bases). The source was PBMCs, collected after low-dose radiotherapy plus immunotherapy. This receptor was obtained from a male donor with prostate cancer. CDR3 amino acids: CASSGDAGNSPLHF. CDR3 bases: TGTGCCAGCTCGGGGGACGCAGGCAATTCACCCCTCCACTTT.